The clone carrying this T cell receptor beta chain was recorded only once. Looked up from germline, CDR1 is SGHRS and CDR2 is YFSETQ. V lost 0 bases, J lost 4 bases, and 8 bases lay in between. CDR3 length: 14 amino acids. The sample originates from a study of shared clonotypes between healthy human individuals. Authors' methods: ImmunoSEQ junction-only sequences lacked quality scores, so their filtering differed. Only in-frame clones appear in the TCRdb table, and some are missing; sequencing was by immunoSEQ multiplex PCR. V and J calls and clone size are given by that table; D and trimming were obtained from the DNA. The sample lists some 2.4 million clones, 93% occurring once.

The chain links TRBV5-1 to TRBJ1-3; weak D call: TRBD1 (6 bases). The specimen sequenced was naive CD4+ T cells from PBMCs. Subset denoted: CD45RA+ positively selected. The receptor was derived from a man aged 18 to 29 in good health. Some clones in this sample may be carry-over from other donors' samples. The CDR3 nucleotides are TGCGCCAGCAGCTTGGACAGGGAAGGAAACACCATATATTTT. This codes for CASSLDREGNTIYF.